Below, 10 T cell receptor beta chains from the same sample are listed, as sequenced in a study of blood T cell repertoires in COVID-19. The data were produced by immunoSEQ multiplex PCR, yet TCRdb's version contains in-frame clones alone and is incomplete. The table lists approximately 150,000 clones, about 92% of them singletons, with 2% in the top ten. The sequenced sample consisted of peripheral blood. All receptors derive from an older woman with COVID-19, enrolled during active disease.

The chain recombines TRBV6-2 or TRBV6-3 with TRBJ1-1; no clear D gene. Between the trimmed V and J ends, which lost 6 bases and 5 bases, there was a span of 7 bases. The CDR3 runs 11 residues. The germline CDR1 and CDR2 sequences are MNHEY and SVGEGT. The CDR3 protein is CASSRSTEAFF. Written as DNA, the CDR3 is TGTGCCAGCAGCAGGAGTACTGAAGCTTTCTTT.

The CDR3 DNA is TGTGCCAGCAGCTTCACGACAGCCGATTATGGCTACACCTTC. It specifies CASSFTTADYGYTF. This chain links TRBV5-4 with TRBJ1-2; D is perhaps TRBD1 (5 bases). This CDR3 has 14 residues. Germline assignment: CDR1 SGHNT and CDR2 YYREEE (reference sequence). V was trimmed by 2 bases and J by 5 bases, leaving 13 bases between them.

The rearrangement uses TRBV27 and TRBJ2-3; D uncertain. The length of the CDR3 is 13 residues. Deletions cut 6 bases from V and 4 bases from J, with 11 bases between. Germline assignment: CDR1 MNHEY and CDR2 SMNVEV (reference sequence). The CDR3, as DNA: TGTGCCAGCAGGGGCCTTGTCGCAGATACGCAGTATTTT. Translating gives CASRGLVADTQYF.

As concerns this clone: Within the sample, other DNA sequences also encode this same CDR3. The rearrangement joins TRBV5-1 to TRBJ1-6, with D unclear. The CDR3 totals 13 residues. The germline CDR1 and CDR2 sequences are SGHRS and YFSETQ. Trimming took 0 bases from V and 8 from J, leaving 6 bases between them. CDR3 in amino acids: CASSLEEDSPLHF. For the CDR3, the DNA is TGCGCCAGCAGCTTGGAGGAGGATTCACCCCTCCACTTT.

This chain links TRBV4-1 with TRBJ2-3; unclear D gene. The CDR3 is made up of 15 amino acids. The ends were cut back, 4 bases at V and 4 bases at J, with 15 bases in the middle. The V gene's germline CDR1 is MGHRA and CDR2 YSYEKL. This chain's CDR3 is CASSLNPGPPDTQYF. The DNA of the CDR3 is TGCGCCAGCAGCCTAAATCCGGGTCCCCCAGATACGCAGTATTTT.

This sequence joins TRBV3-1 (or the pseudogene TRBV3-2) and TRBJ2-5; 7 bases are a match to TRBD2. Germline V CDR1 and CDR2: LGHDT, YNNKEL (reference sequence). The V segment lost 4 bases and the J segment 0 bases; nucleotides outside the gene matches: 20. The CDR3 extends over 20 amino acids. The CDR3 sequence is CASSRQFGYFKRGHQETQYF. The CDR3 DNA follows: TGTGCCAGCAGCCGCCAATTCGGATACTTTAAGCGGGGACACCAAGAGACCCAGTACTTC.

The J gene is TRBJ1-4, the V gene TRBV30; 7 bases line up with TRBD1. The germline V gene has CDR1 GTSNPN and CDR2 SVGIG (reference sequence). The CDR3 is 14 amino acids. Trimming removed 4 bases from V and 5 bases from J; junction bases left unmatched: 7. The CDR3 bases are TGTGCCTGGACCTTGACAGGGCAGAATGAAAAACTGTTTTTT. This gives the protein CAWTLTGQNEKLFF.

The rearrangement uses TRBV7-2 and TRBJ2-2; D perhaps matches TRBD2 (5 bases). V was clipped by 2 bases and J by 4 bases, with 14 bases between them. The V gene's germline CDR1 is SGHTA and CDR2 FQGNSA. This CDR3 is 16 amino acids long. CDR3 sequence reads: CASSLLAQRVTGELFF. CDR3 bases: TGTGCCAGCAGCTTATTAGCCCAGAGGGTCACCGGGGAGCTGTTTTTT.

V gene TRBV7-2 combines with J gene TRBJ1-3, with 7 bases matching TRBD1. The CDR3 covers 17 residues. Losses at the gene ends were 1 base for V and 3 bases for J; bases not matched to a gene: 9. Germline V gene data show CDR1 as SGHTA and CDR2 as FQGNSA. CDR3 sequence: CASSLGVGGGGGNTIYF. In nucleotides, the CDR3 is TGTGCCAGCAGCTTAGGAGTTGGAGGGGGCGGTGGAAACACCATATATTTT. Variable domain in full (rest from reference TRBV7-2 and TRBJ1-3): GAGVSQSPSNKVTEKGKDVELRCDPISGHTALYWYRQSLGQGLEFLIYFQGNSAPDKSGLPSDRFSAERTGGSVSTLTIQRTQQEDSAVYLCASSLGVGGGGGNTIYFGEGSWLTVV.

The chain joins TRBV7-9 to TRBJ2-7; tentative D call: TRBD1 (6 bases). Between the trimmed V and J ends, which lost 5 bases and 0 bases, there was a span of 17 bases. The CDR3 is 16 amino acids. CDR1 is SEHNR, CDR2 FQNEAQ, per germline (reference sequence). This CDR3 is CASSPPTTGVSYEQYF. The CDR3 bases are TGTGCCAGCAGCCCACCGACGACAGGCGTCTCCTACGAGCAGTACTTC.